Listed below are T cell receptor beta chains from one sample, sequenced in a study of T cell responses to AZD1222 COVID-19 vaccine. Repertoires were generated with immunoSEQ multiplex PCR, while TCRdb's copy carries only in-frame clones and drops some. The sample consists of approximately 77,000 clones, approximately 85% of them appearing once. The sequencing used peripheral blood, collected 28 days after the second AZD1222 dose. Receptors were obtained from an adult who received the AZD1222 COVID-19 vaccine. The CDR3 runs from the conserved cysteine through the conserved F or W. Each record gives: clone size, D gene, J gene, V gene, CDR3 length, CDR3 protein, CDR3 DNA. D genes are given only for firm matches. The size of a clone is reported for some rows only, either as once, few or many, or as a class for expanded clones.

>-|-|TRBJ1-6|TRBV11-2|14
CASSLVGGDSPLHF
TGTGCCAGCAGCTTAGTGGGGGGGGATTCACCCCTCCACTTT
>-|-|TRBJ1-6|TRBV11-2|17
CASSLRGGSSYNSPLHF
TGTGCCAGCAGCCTAAGGGGGGGAAGCTCCTATAATTCACCCCTCCACTTT
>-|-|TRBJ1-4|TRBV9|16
CASSPGQTPANEKLFF
TGTGCCAGCAGCCCCGGACAGACGCCGGCTAATGAAAAACTGTTTTTT
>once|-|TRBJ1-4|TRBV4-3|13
CASSQDRSGRLFF
TGCGCCAGCAGCCAAGATCGAAGCGGGCGTTTGTTTTTT
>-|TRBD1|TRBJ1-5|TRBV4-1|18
CASSQGVPGTGFNQPQHF
TGCGCCAGCAGCCAAGGGGTCCCCGGGACAGGGTTCAATCAGCCCCAGCATTTT
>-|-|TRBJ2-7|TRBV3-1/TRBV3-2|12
CASSQGGGEQYF
TGTGCCAGCAGCCAAGGGGGAGGCGAGCAGTACTTC
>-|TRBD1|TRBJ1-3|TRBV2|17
CASSERDRGYSGNTIYF
TGTGCCAGCAGTGAAAGGGACAGGGGTTATTCTGGAAACACCATATATTTT
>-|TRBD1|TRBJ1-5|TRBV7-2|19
CASSAHRTGFFLSNQPQHF
TGTGCCAGCAGCGCGCACAGGACAGGGTTTTTCCTGAGCAATCAGCCCCAGCATTTT
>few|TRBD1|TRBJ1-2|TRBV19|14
CASSTDRDTDGYTF
TGTGCCAGTAGTACGGACAGGGATACGGATGGCTACACCTTC
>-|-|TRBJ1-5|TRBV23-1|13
CASSQGGCQPQHF
TGCGCCAGCAGCCAGGGAGGGTGTCAGCCCCAGCATTTT
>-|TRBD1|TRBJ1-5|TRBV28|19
CASSFRDRVIVRSNQPQHF
TGTGCCAGCAGTTTCCGGGACAGGGTAATTGTTAGGAGCAATCAGCCCCAGCATTTT
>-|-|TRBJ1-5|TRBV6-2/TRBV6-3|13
CASSLSSWQPQHF
TGTGCCAGCAGTTTATCCAGTTGGCAGCCCCAGCATTTT
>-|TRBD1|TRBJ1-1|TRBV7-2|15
CASSVNRGGGTEAFF
TGTGCCAGCAGCGTCAACAGGGGAGGAGGCACTGAAGCTTTCTTT
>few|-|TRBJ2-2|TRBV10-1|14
CASKQTLGTGELFF
TGCGCCAGCAAGCAGACACTAGGGACCGGGGAGCTGTTTTTT
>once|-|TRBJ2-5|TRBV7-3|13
CASSLSAQETQYF
TGTGCCAGCAGCTTATCTGCCCAAGAGACCCAGTACTTC
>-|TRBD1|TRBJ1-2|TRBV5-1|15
CASSLQGAPNYGYTF
TGCGCCAGCAGCTTACAGGGGGCGCCTAACTATGGCTACACCTTC
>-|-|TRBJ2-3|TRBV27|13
CASRTGLGLQWYF
TGTGCCAGCAGGACAGGATTGGGGCTGCAGTGGTATTTT
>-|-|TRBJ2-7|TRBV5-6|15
CASSFLLGAAAEQYF
TGTGCCAGCAGCTTCCTTCTTGGGGCAGCCGCCGAGCAGTACTTC
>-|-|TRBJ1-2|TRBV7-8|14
CASSLASRNYGYTF
TGTGCCAGCAGCTTAGCTAGTCGAAATTATGGCTACACCTTC
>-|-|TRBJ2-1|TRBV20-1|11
CSARDGRGQFF
TGCAGTGCTAGAGATGGAAGGGGGCAGTTCTTC
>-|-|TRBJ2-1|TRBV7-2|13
CASSLGPNNEQFF
TGTGCCAGCAGCTTAGGCCCTAACAATGAGCAGTTCTTC
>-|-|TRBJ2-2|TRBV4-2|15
CASSQDSGVTGELFF
TGTGCCAGCAGCCAAGATTCAGGGGTCACCGGGGAGCTGTTTTTT
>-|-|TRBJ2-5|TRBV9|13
CASSVTSQETQYF
TGTGCCAGCAGCGTAACATCCCAAGAGACCCAGTACTTC
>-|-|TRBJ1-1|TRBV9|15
CASSPPGHWDTEAFF
TGTGCCAGCAGCCCTCCGGGGCACTGGGACACTGAAGCTTTCTTT
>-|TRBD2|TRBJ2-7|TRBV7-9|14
CASSPVAGTYEQYF
TGTGCCAGCAGCCCGGTAGCGGGGACCTACGAGCAGTACTTC
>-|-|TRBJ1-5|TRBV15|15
CATSRMRGEGQPQHF
TGTGCCACCAGCAGAATGAGGGGGGAAGGTCAGCCCCAGCATTTT
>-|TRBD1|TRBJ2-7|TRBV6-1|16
CASSEAVTGGFYEQYF
TGTGCCAGCAGTGAAGCTGTGACAGGGGGTTTTTACGAGCAGTACTTC
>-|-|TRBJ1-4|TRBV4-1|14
CASSPRDPNEKLFF
TGCGCCAGCAGCCCCCGGGACCCGAATGAAAAACTGTTTTTT
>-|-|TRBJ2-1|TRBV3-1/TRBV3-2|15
CASSQAGAVRNEQFF
TGTGCCAGCAGCCAGGCAGGGGCGGTTAGAAATGAGCAGTTCTTC